This T cell receptor beta chain was captured by sequencing in a study of blood T cell repertoires in COVID-19 (dated by TCRdb to 2018 to 2021). In the study overall: Samples from collaborators originated in the United States, Italy and Spain and spanned both the acute and convalescent phases of COVID-19. The prospective study material was composed of cDNA or gDNA derived from T cells, B-cell-depleted T cells, or PBMCs. Deeply sampled blood TCRbeta repertoires from subjects exposed to, actively infected with, or recovered from COVID-19 were included in the dataset. A freely available public database, intended as a resource for researchers studying the immune response to SARS-CoV-2, is where the repertoires were released. Samples came from the ongoing ImmuneRACE study (first 160 participants) plus 1,254 subjects from 6 global collaborators. A de-identified subject ID, COVID-19 status, age in years and sex were almost always included in the sample metadata. Where available, HLA class I and class II types were taken from metadata supplied by the sample provider and were not determined by assay-based typing. The research as a whole found: The quantity of clinical and demographic metadata differed by source and by participant and was supplied without curation.

The immunoSEQ Assay, a bias-controlled multiplex PCR, was used to amplify TCRbeta CDR3 regions from genomic DNA. The paper's processing steps were these. The number of nucleated cells in each sample was estimated by amplification of reference gene primers within the assay. Sequence reads were collapsed and filtered to measure the absolute abundance of every unique TCRbeta CDR3 rearrangement. Productive Simpson clonality was computed per sample as the square root of Simpson's diversity index over productive rearrangements. TCRdb carries this immuneACCESS record with in-frame sequences only. Its versions omit some clonotypes, under half of them owing to an unresolved V gene in the studies checked, with the rest unexplained. Clone size and the V and J calls come from that table; the DNA yielded D and trimming. The sample records about 64,000 clones, 65% to 90% of which are singletons. The top ten clonotypes cover around 1.2% of the sample.

As regards this clone: The specificity of this receptor is unknown. No base-level quality is on record; no much larger clone is a single base apart.

V loses 7 bases at its end and J loses 3 bases; junction bases beyond the gene matches: 8. Measured from the cysteine to the phenylalanine, the CDR3 is 15 residues long. Only CDR3 DNA remains: 45 bases, in frame from the first base. For CDR1 and CDR2, the germline V gene lists MNHEY and SVGAGI. Each collaborating institution followed its own protocols to collect whole blood in K2EDTA tubes. For TCRbeta analysis, collaborators shipped samples as frozen whole blood, isolated PBMCs, or DNA extracted from either of those sample types. The material sequenced was peripheral blood. Here the chain combines TRBV6-5 and TRBJ1-5, with 8 junctional bases fitting TRBD1. The clonotype originates from a man aged 35 to 55 with acute or convalescent COVID-19. This receptor carries the CDR3 CASTNDRGFNQPQHF. In nucleotides, the sequence is TGTGCCAGCACCAACGACAGGGGATTCAATCAGCCCCAGCATTTT.